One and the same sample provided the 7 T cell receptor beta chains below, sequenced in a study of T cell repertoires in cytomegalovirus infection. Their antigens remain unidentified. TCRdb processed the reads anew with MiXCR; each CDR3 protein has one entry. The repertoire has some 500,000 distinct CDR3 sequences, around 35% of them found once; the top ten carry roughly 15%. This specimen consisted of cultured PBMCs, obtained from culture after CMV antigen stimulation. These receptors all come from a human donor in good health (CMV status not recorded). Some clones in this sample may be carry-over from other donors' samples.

CDR3 in amino acids: CASRRTGVAAHTIYF. CDR3 bases: TGTGCCAGCAGGAGAACAGGGGTAGCCGCGCACACCATATATTTT. The rearrangement uses TRBV12-3 or TRBV12-4 and TRBJ1-3; 7 positions match TRBD1. J was trimmed by 8 bases and V by 6 bases; bases with no gene match: 13. This CDR3 region has 15 residues.

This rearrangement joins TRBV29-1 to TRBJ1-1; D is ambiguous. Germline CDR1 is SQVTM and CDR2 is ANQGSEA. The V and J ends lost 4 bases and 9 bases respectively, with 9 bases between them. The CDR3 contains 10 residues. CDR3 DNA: TGCAGCGTTGGGACTGTAAAAGCTTTCTTT. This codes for CSVGTVKAFF.

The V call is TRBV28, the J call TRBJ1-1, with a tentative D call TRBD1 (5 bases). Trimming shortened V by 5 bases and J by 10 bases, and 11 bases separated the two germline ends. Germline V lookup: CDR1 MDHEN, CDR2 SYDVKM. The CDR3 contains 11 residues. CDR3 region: CASSPPGRAFF. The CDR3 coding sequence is TGTGCCAGCAGTCCCCCAGGGCGAGCTTTCTTT.

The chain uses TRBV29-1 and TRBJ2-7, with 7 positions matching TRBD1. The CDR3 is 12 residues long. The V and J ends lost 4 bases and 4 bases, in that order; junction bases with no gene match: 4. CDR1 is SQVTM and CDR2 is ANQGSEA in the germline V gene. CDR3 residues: CSVVDRDYEQYV. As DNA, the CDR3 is TGCAGCGTTGTTGACAGGGATTACGAGCAGTACGTC.

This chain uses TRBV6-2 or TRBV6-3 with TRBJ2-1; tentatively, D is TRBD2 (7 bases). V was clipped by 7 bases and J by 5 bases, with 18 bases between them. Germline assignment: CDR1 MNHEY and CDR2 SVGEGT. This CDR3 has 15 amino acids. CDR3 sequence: CASNPRGGFHNEQFF. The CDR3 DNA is TGTGCCAGCAATCCAAGGGGGGGGTTTCACAATGAGCAGTTCTTC.

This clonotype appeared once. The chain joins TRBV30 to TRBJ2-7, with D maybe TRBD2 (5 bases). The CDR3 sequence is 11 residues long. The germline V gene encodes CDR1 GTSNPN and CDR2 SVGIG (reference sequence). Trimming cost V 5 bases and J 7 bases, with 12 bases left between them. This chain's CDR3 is CAWGGPGEQYF. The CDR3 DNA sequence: TGTGCCTGGGGTGGTCCGGGGGAGCAGTACTTC.

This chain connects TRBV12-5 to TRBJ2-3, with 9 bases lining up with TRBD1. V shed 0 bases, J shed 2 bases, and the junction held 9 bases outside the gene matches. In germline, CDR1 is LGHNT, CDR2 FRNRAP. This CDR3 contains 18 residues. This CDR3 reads CASGLVRFGTGSTDTQYF. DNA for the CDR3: TGTGCTAGTGGTTTGGTACGTTTCGGGACAGGGTCCACAGATACGCAGTATTTT.